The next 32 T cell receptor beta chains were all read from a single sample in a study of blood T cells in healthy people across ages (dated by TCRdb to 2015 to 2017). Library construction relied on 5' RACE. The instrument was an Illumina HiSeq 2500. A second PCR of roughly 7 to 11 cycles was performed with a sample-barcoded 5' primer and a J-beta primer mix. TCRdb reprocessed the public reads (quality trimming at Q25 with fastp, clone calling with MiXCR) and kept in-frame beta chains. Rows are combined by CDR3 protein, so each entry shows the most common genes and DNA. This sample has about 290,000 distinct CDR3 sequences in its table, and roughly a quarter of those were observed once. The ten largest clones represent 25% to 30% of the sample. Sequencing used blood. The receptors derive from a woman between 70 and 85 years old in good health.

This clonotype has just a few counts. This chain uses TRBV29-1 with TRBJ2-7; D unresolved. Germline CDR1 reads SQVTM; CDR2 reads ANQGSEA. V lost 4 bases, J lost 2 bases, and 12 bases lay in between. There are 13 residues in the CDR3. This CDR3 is CSVGQSSTYEQYF. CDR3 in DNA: TGCAGCGTTGGGCAGTCCTCCACCTACGAGCAGTACTTC.

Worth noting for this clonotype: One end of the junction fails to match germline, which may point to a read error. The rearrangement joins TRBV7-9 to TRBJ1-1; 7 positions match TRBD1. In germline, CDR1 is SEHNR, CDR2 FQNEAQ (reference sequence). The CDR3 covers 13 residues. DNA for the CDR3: TGTGCCAGCAGCTGGGACAGCCGCACTGAGGCTTTCTTT. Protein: CASSWDSRTEAFF.

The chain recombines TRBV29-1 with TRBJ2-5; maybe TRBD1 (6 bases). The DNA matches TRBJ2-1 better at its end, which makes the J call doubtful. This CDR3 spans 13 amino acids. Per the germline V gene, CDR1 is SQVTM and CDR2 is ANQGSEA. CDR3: CSVAGAKGNEQFF. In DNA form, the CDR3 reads TGCAGCGTTGCAGGGGCCAAGGGGAATGAGCAGTTCTTC.

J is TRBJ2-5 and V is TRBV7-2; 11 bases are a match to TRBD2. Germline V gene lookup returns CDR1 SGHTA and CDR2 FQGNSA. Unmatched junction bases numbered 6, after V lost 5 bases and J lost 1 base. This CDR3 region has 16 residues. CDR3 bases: TGTGCCAGCAGCCTGGTAGCGGGGGGGCCCCAAGAGACCCAGTACTTC. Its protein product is CASSLVAGGPQETQYF.

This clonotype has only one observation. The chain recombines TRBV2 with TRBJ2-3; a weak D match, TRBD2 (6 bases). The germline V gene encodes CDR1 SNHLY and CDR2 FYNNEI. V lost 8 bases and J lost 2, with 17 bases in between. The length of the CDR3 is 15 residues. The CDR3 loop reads CASEGGPPHTDTQYF. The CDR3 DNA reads TGTGCCAGCGAGGGAGGTCCACCACACACAGATACGCAGTATTTT. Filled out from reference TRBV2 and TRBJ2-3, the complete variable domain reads EPEVTQTPSHQVTQMGQEVILRCVPISNHLYFYWYRQILGQKVEFLVSFYNNEISEKSEIFDDQFSVERPDGSNFTLKIRSTKLEDSAMYFCASEGGPPHTDTQYFGPGTRLTVL.

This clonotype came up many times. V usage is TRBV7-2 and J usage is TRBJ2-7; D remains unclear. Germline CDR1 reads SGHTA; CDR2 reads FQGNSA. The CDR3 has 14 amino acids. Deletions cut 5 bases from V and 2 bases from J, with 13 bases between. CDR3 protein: CASSPVDLTYEQYF. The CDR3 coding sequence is TGTGCCAGCAGCCCTGTGGATTTAACCTACGAGCAGTACTTC.

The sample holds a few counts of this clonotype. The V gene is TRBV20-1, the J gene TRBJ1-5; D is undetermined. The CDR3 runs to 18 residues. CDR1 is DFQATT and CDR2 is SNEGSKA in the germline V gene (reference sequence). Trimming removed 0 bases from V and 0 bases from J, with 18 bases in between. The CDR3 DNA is TGCAGTGCTAGAGACCTCGACAAACGCTTATATAGCAATCAGCCCCAGCATTTT. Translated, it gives CSARDLDKRLYSNQPQHF.

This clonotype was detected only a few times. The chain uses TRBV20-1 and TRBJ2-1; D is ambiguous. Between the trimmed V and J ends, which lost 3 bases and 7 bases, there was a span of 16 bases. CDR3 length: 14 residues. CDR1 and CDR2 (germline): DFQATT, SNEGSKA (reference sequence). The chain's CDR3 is CSASSIFGPNEQFF. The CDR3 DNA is TGCAGTGCTAGTTCGATTTTCGGACCGAATGAGCAGTTCTTC.

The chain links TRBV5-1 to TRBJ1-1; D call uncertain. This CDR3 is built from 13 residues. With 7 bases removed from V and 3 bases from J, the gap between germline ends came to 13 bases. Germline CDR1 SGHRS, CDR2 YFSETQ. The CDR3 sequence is CASSSLWDTEAFF. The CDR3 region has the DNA TGCGCCAGCTCGTCCCTATGGGACACTGAAGCTTTCTTT.

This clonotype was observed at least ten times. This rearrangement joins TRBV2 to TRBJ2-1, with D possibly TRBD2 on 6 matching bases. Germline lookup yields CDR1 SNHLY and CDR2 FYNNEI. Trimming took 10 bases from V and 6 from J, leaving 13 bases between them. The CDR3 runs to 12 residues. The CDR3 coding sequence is TGTGCCACCCCGACGGGAGTCAATGAGCAGTTCTTC. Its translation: CATPTGVNEQFF.

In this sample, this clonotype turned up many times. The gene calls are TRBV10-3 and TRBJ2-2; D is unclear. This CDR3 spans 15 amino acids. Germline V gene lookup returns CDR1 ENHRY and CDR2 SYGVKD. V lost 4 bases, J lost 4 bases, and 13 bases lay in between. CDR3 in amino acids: CAISGRGPPTGELFF. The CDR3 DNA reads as TGTGCCATCAGTGGGAGAGGACCCCCCACCGGGGAGCTGTTTTTT.

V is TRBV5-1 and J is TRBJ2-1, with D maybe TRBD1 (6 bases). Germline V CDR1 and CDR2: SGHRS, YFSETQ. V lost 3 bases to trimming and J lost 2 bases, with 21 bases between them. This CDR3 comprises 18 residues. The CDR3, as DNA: TGCGCCAGCAGCTGGAAACTCCTCTCAGGGGTAACCTACAATGAGCAGTTCTTC. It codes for CASSWKLLSGVTYNEQFF.

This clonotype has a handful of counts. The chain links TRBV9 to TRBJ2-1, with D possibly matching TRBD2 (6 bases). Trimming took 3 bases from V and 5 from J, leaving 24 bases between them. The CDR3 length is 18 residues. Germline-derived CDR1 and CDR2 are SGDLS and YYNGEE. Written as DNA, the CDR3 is TGTGCCAGCAGCGGGCCCCCAACCTTACTAGCAGGAGACAATGAGCAGTTCTTC. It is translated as CASSGPPTLLAGDNEQFF.

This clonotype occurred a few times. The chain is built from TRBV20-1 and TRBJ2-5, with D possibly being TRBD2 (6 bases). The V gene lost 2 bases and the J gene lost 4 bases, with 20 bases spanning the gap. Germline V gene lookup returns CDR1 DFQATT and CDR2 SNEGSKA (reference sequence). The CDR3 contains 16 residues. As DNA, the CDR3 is TGCAGTGCTAGAATCCGGACAAGGGGAGGCGGAGAGACCCAGTACTTC. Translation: CSARIRTRGGGETQYF.

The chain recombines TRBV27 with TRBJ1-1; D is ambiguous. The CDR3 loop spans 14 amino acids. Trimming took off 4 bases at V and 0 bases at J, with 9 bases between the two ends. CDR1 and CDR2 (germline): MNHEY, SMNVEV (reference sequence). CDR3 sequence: CASSSWGLNTEAFF. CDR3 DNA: TGTGCCAGCAGTTCTTGGGGATTGAACACTGAAGCTTTCTTT.

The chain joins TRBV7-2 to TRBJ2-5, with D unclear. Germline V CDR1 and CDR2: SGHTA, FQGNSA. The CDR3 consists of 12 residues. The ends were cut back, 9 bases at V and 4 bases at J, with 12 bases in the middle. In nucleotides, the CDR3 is TGTGCCAGGAGCGCCGGTCCAGAGACCCAGTACTTC. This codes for CARSAGPETQYF. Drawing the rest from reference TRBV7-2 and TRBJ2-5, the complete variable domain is GAGVSQSPSNKVTEKGKDVELRCDPISGHTALYWYRQSLGQGLEFLIYFQGNSAPDKSGLPSDRFSAERTGGSVSTLTIQRTQQEDSAVYLCARSAGPETQYFGPGTRLLVL.

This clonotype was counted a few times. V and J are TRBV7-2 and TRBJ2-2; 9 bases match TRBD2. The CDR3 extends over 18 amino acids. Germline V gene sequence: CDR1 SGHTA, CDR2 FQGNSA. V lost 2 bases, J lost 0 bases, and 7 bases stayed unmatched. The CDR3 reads CASSLSPAGGTNTGELFF. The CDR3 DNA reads TGTGCCAGCAGCTTATCCCCAGCGGGGGGCACGAACACCGGGGAGCTGTTTTTT.

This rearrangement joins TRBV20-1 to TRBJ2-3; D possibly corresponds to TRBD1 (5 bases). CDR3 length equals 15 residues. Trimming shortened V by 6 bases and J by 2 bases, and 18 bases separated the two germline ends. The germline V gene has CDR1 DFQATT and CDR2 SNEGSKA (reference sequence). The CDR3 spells CSAPPLAGFTDTQYF. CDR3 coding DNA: TGCAGTGCCCCACCTCTCGCAGGGTTCACAGATACGCAGTATTTT.

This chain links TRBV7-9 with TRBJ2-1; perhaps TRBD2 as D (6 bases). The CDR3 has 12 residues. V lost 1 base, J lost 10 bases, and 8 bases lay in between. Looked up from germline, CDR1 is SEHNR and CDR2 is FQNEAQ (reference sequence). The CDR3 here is CASSLGLAEQFF. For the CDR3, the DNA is TGTGCCAGCAGCTTAGGCCTAGCGGAGCAGTTCTTC.

This CDR3 is CASSARDRAGYTF. The CDR3 coding sequence is TGTGCCAGCAGCGCCCGGGACAGGGCGGGCTACACCTTC. The chain is built from TRBV9 and TRBJ1-2, with 9 bases matching TRBD1. The CDR3 is 13 residues long. Germline trimming cut 3 bases from V and 8 bases from J; bases unmatched to any gene: 5. Germline CDR1 is SGDLS and CDR2 is YYNGEE.

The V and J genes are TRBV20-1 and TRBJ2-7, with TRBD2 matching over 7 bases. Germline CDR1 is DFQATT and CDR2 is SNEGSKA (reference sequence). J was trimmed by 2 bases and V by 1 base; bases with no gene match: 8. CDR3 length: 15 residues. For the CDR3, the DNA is TGCAGTGCTAGAGTAGCGGGTAGGACGACCTACGAGCAGTACTTC. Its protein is CSARVAGRTTYEQYF.

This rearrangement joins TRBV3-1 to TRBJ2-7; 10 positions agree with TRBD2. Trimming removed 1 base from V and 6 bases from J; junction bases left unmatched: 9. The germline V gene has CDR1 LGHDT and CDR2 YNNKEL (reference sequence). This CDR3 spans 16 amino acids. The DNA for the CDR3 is TGTGCCAGCAGCCAAGGGATAGCGGGAGGTTTCGGCGAGCAGTACTTC. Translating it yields CASSQGIAGGFGEQYF.

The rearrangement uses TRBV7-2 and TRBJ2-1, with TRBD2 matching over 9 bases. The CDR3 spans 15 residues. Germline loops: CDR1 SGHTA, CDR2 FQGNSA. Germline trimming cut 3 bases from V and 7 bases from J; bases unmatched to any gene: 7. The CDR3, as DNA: TGTGCCAGCAGCTTGGGCGGGGGGGCCGTTAATGAGCAGTTCTTC. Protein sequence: CASSLGGGAVNEQFF.

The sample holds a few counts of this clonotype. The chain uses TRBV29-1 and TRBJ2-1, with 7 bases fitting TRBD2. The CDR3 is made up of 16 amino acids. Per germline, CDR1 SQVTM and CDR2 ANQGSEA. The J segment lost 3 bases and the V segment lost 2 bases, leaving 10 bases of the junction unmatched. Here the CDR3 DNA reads TGCAGCGTTGAAAGCATCCGGGGAGGGGACTACAATGAGCAGTTCTTC. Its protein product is CSVESIRGGDYNEQFF.

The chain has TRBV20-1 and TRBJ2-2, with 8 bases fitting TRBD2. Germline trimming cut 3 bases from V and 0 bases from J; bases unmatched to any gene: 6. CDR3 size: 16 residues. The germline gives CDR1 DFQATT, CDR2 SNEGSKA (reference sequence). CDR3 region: CSARAAGDSNTGELFF. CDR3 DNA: TGCAGTGCTAGGGCAGCGGGGGACTCGAACACCGGGGAGCTGTTTTTT.

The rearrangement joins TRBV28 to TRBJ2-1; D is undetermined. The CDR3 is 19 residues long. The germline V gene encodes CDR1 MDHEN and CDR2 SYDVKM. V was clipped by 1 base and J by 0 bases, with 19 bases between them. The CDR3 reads CASSLLDLGRKSSYNEQFF. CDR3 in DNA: TGTGCCAGCAGTTTATTGGACCTCGGAAGGAAAAGCTCCTACAATGAGCAGTTCTTC.

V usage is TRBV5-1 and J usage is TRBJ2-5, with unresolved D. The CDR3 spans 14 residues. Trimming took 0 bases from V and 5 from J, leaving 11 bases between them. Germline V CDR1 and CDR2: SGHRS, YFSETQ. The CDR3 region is CASSLGASEETQYF. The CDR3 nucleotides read TGCGCCAGCAGCTTGGGGGCGTCCGAGGAGACCCAGTACTTC.

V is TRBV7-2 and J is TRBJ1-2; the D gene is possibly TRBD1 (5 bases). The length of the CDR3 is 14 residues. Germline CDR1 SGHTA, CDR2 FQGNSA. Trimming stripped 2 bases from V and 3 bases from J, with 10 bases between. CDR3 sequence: CASSLSGGDYGYTF. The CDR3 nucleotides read TGTGCCAGCAGCTTATCCGGGGGAGACTATGGCTACACCTTC.

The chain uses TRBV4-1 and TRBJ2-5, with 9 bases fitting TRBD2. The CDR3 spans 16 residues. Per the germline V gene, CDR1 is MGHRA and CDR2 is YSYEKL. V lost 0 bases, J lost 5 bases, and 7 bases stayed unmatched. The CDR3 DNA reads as TGCGCCAGCAGCCAAGAAGGGACTAGCTCCCGGGAGACCCAGTACTTC. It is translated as CASSQEGTSSRETQYF.

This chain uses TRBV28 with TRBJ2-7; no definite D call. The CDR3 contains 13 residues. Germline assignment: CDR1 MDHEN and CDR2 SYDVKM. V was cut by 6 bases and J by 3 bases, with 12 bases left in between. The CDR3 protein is CASSYGPSYEQYF. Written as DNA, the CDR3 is TGTGCCAGCAGCTACGGACCCAGCTACGAGCAGTACTTC.

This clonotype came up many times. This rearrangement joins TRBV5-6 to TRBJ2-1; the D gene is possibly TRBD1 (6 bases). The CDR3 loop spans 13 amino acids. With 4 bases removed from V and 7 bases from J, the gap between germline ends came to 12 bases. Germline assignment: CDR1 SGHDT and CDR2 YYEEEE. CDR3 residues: CASSPMGANEQFF. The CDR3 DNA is TGTGCCAGCAGCCCTATGGGGGCGAATGAGCAGTTCTTC. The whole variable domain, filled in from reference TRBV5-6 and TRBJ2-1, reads DAGVTQSPTHLIKTRGQQVTLRCSPKSGHDTVSWYQQALGQGPQFIFQYYEEEERQRGNFPDRFSGHQFPNYSSELNVNALLLGDSALYLCASSPMGANEQFFGPGTRLTVL.

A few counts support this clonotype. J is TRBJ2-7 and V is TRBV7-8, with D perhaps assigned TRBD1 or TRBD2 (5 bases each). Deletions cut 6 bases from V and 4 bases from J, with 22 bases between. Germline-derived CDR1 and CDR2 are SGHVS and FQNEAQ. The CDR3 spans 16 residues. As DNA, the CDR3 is TGTGCCAGCAGTCCCCTTCCCGGGGCACGGAATTACGAGCAGTACTTC. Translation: CASSPLPGARNYEQYF. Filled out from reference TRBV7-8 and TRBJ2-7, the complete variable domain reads GAGVSQSPRYKVAKRGQDVALRCDPISGHVSLFWYQQALGQGPEFLTYFQNEAQLDKSGLPSDRFFAERPEGSVSTLKIQRTQQEDSAVYLCASSPLPGARNYEQYFGPGTRLTVT.